This T cell receptor beta chain was profiled in a study of cytomegalovirus exposure and HLA in healthy donors. Study-wide findings and caveats: A later analysis found that most CMV-associated TCR beta chains appeared HLA-restricted. Segments of the TCR beta V type were, in most cases, productive about 87% or about 30% of the time in an earlier analysis. Rarity held for most TCR sequences, but there were some public TCRs that occurred in many donors. Judged likely to be a sequencing artifact was a cluster of highly shared sequence variants.

The V gene end was trimmed by 2 bases and the J gene end by 3 bases; junction bases not matched to a gene: 6. Germline-derived CDR1 and CDR2 are SNHLY and FYNNEI. CDR3 size: 15 residues. Of note for this clone: Its antigen is not identified.

The PCR ran on 60 Vbeta and 13 Jbeta primers. Profiling relied on immunoSEQ multiplex PCR, and the TCRdb table lists in-frame clones only, not all of them. The sample holds 100,000 to 150,000 clones; 77% are singletons and the top ten take about 4.3%. The gene calls are TRBV2 and TRBJ2-5; 7 nucleotides line up with TRBD1. This receptor was identified in a male donor in good health and CMV-seropositive. Sample: PBMCs. DNA for the CDR3: TGTGCCAGCAGTGAAACGTATGGGACAGAAGAGACCCAGTACTTC. This gives the protein CASSETYGTEETQYF.